Listed below are T cell receptor beta chains from one sample, sequenced in a study of control samples from healthy donors and cancer patients. The table came from immunoSEQ multiplex PCR; TCRdb's copy has only in-frame clones and leaves some out. Found here are 160,000 or so clones, less than 95% of them singletons; the top ten hold around 15%. Specimen: PBMCs. The receptor source for this set is a man in his 60s with colorectal cancer. The CDR3 runs from the conserved cysteine through the conserved F or W. The size field is filled for only some rows; it gives once, few, many or a size class.

V	size	CDR3
TRBV19	.	CASSTLTGVLSSDYGYTF
TRBV7-9	.	CASSPPGLAGALIGAQYF
TRBV5-1	.	CASSLMGGAVTDTQYF
TRBV5-4	.	CASSPDNSYEQYF
TRBV29-1	once	CSVEESSHYEQFF
TRBV21-1	.	CASSKAHRPVYEQYF
TRBV7-9	.	CASSLEGQGTEAFF
TRBV6-2/TRBV6-3	.	CASSYLERPESNEQFF
TRBV18	once	CASHWTGEVNEQYF
TRBV12-3/TRBV12-4	.	CASSLAGAKTQYF
TRBV3-1/TRBV3-2	.	CASSLQGGTEAFF
TRBV2	once	CASSQGMAEAFF
TRBV6-2/TRBV6-3	few	CASSLTGHTEAFF
TRBV24-1	.	CATAGGDGYTF
TRBV12-3/TRBV12-4	.	CASSLGQTYGYTF
TRBV10-1	.	CASSSGAGANVLTF
TRBV6-5	.	CASIDSGYSNQPQHF
TRBV25-1	.	CASSNREGNYGYTF
TRBV11-2	.	CASSLDLQGSYGYTF
TRBV7-2	.	CASSLALDNYGYTF
TRBV18	.	CASSPTSGLAEGLFF
TRBV15	.	CATSRGTEQYF
TRBV5-4	.	CASSSTGRYEQYF
TRBV10-3	.	CASKDAIIDTQYF
TRBV5-1	.	CASSWGQGEQYF
TRBV6-5	.	CASSYRGGSGEKLFF
TRBV19	.	CASSISDYSPLHF
TRBV6-5	once	CASSYGEGFPDTQYF
TRBV24-1	.	CATSDTGTGTFRARETQYF
TRBV10-3	.	CAISEPGGDTEAFF
TRBV6-5	.	CASRGQGAAYEQYF
TRBV7-2	.	CASSLFSGQPQHF
TRBV9	.	CASSVGPERSYEQYF
TRBV18	.	CASSPPNWVKERTEAFF
TRBV6-4	.	CASSDRFKDEQFF
TRBV5-1	.	CASSSEPGLGYGYTF
TRBV19	.	CASSLGPVTNYGYTF
TRBV6-5	.	CASRQTGGANYGYTF